The next 14 T cell receptor beta chains were all read from a single sample in a study of T cell repertoires in cytomegalovirus infection (dated by TCRdb to the late 2010s). The data were produced on an Illumina HiSeq 1500. TCRdb trimmed the raw reads at Q25, called clones with MiXCR and kept productive beta chains. Each CDR3 protein gets just one entry, which takes the most common genes and DNA from the rows behind it. The sample data list about 310,000 distinct CDR3 sequences, and about a sixth of these were observed just once. Approximately 12% of the sample lies in the top ten. Input material: PBMCs. The receptors here all came from a human donor in good health (CMV status not recorded). Some clones in this sample may be carry-over from other donors' samples.

This clonotype was counted many times. The V and J genes are TRBV15 and TRBJ2-2, with 11 bases matching TRBD2. The length of the CDR3 is 16 residues. Germline values: CDR1 LNHNV, CDR2 YYDKDF (reference sequence). V was pared by 4 bases and J by 6 bases, with 7 bases of the junction left unmatched. CDR3 region: CATSTHLLAGAGELFF. In DNA, the CDR3 is TGTGCCACCAGCACGCACCTACTAGCGGGGGCCGGGGAGCTGTTTTTT. The full variable domain, with the rest looked up from reference TRBV15 and TRBJ2-2, is DAMVIQNPRYQVTQFGKPVTLSCSQTLNHNVMYWYQQKSSQAPKLLFHYYDKDFNNEADTPDNFQSRRPNTSFCFLDIRSPGLGDTAMYLCATSTHLLAGAGELFFGEGSRLTVL.

This clonotype was detected only a few times. The chain carries TRBV11-2 and TRBJ1-4, with D hard to call. Germline CDR1 reads SGHAT; CDR2 reads FQNNGV. Trimming pared 1 base from V and 4 bases from J, leaving 7 bases between. The CDR3 consists of 14 residues. CDR3 amino acids: CASSLVWDNEKLFF. DNA for the CDR3: TGTGCCAGCAGCTTAGTGTGGGATAATGAAAAACTGTTTTTT.

Many counts were recorded for this clonotype. This chain joins TRBV4-3 and TRBJ2-1; 10 bases map to TRBD2. J was trimmed by 6 bases and V by 5 bases; bases with no gene match: 10. The germline V gene encodes CDR1 LGHNA and CDR2 YSLEER. This CDR3 is built from 16 residues. CDR3 bases: TGCGCCAGCAGCAGAACTAGCGGGGTCTCAGGCAATGAGCAGTTCTTC. Amino acid sequence: CASSRTSGVSGNEQFF.

V usage is TRBV6-5 and J usage is TRBJ1-5; D is unresolved. CDR3 length equals 15 residues. In germline, CDR1 is MNHEY, CDR2 SVGAGI. V lost 0 bases, J lost 1 base, and 7 bases lay in between. For the CDR3, the DNA is TGTGCCAGCAGTTACTCTGTCCGAAGCAATCAGCCCCAGCATTTT. It translates to CASSYSVRSNQPQHF.

This clonotype showed up many times. The chain employs TRBV29-1 and TRBJ2-3; 8 bases agree with TRBD1. After removal of 2 bases from V and 7 bases from J, the junction contained 5 bases not matched to a gene. CDR3 length equals 13 residues. CDR1 is SQVTM, CDR2 ANQGSEA, per germline. CDR3 region: CSVESGDRYTQYF. The CDR3 nucleotides are TGCAGCGTTGAATCAGGGGACAGGTATACGCAGTATTTT.

This clonotype has at least ten counts. The genes are TRBV12-3 or TRBV12-4 and TRBJ1-1; D gene unclear. With 2 bases removed from V and 0 bases from J, the gap between germline ends came to 7 bases. The CDR3 runs to 14 residues. The CDR3 nucleotides are TGTGCCAGCAGTTTACAGGATCTGAACACTGAAGCTTTCTTT. It specifies CASSLQDLNTEAFF.

This clonotype appeared many times. The chain carries TRBV27 and TRBJ1-2, with D perhaps matching TRBD1 (5 bases). This CDR3 is 15 amino acids long. The germline CDR1 and CDR2 sequences are MNHEY and SMNVEV (reference sequence). The V gene lost 5 bases and the J gene lost 1 base, with 14 bases spanning the gap. This CDR3 reads CASSAAGRYNYGYTF. The CDR3 DNA reads as TGTGCCAGCAGTGCAGCAGGGCGATATAACTATGGCTACACCTTC.

This clonotype was detected only a few times. The chain employs TRBV28 and TRBJ1-2, with D unresolved. Germline CDR1 reads MDHEN; CDR2 reads SYDVKM. V lost 5 bases, J lost 5 bases, and 3 bases lay in between. The CDR3 loop spans 10 amino acids. The CDR3: CASSRYGYTF. CDR3 coding DNA: TGTGCCAGCAGTCGGTATGGCTACACCTTC.

This clonotype was recorded only once. This chain links TRBV2 with TRBJ2-3; D is possibly TRBD1 (5 bases). Germline-derived CDR1 and CDR2 are SNHLY and FYNNEI. This CDR3 comprises 14 residues. V lost 6 bases to trimming and J lost 2 bases, with 12 bases between them. The CDR3 protein is CASSPRQITDTQYF. In nucleotides, the CDR3 is TGTGCCAGCAGCCCCCGACAGATCACAGATACGCAGTATTTT.

The genes are TRBV20-1 and TRBJ1-5; D remains ambiguous. Trimming shortened V by 6 bases and J by 3 bases, and 12 bases separated the two germline ends. CDR1 and CDR2 from the germline V gene are DFQATT and SNEGSKA (reference sequence). This CDR3 spans 13 amino acids. Here the CDR3 DNA reads TGCAGTGCAACCCGGGGAATCAATCAGCCCCAGCATTTT. Translated, it gives CSATRGINQPQHF.

This clonotype occurred many times. The chain combines TRBV6-1 with TRBJ2-3; maybe TRBD2 (6 bases). Germline CDR1 and CDR2: MNHNS and SASEGT. The CDR3 contains 16 residues. V was shortened by 8 bases and J by 0 bases, with 18 bases between the two germline ends. CDR3 nucleotides: TGTGCCAGCGGAAGGCGGGGCCCAACTAGCACAGATACGCAGTATTTT. Translating it yields CASGRRGPTSTDTQYF.

This clonotype was recorded at least ten times. This chain links TRBV7-2 with TRBJ2-7, with D perhaps being TRBD1 or TRBD2 (5 bases each). V was trimmed by 1 base and J by 6 bases, leaving 10 bases between them. Germline V lookup: CDR1 SGHTA, CDR2 FQGNSA. The CDR3 contains 13 residues. The CDR3 DNA is TGTGCCAGCAGCTTAGTTTGGGACGGCGAGCAGTACTTC. Encoded protein: CASSLVWDGEQYF. Looking up the rest from reference TRBV7-2 and TRBJ2-7 gives the full variable domain: GAGVSQSPSNKVTEKGKDVELRCDPISGHTALYWYRQSLGQGLEFLIYFQGNSAPDKSGLPSDRFSAERTGGSVSTLTIQRTQQEDSAVYLCASSLVWDGEQYFGPGTRLTVT.

This clonotype was detected only a few times. The rearrangement uses TRBV6-5 and TRBJ2-1, with 10 positions matching TRBD2. The J segment lost 5 bases and the V segment lost 8 bases, leaving 6 bases of the junction unmatched. This CDR3 region has 14 residues. CDR1 MNHEY and CDR2 SVGAGI come from the germline V gene. The CDR3 nucleotides are TGTGCCAGCTTAGCGGGGGGTTCAAACAATGAGCAGTTCTTC. Protein sequence: CASLAGGSNNEQFF.

Many counts were recorded for this clonotype. The chain links TRBV28 to TRBJ2-7, with 7 nucleotides matching TRBD1. The CDR3 sequence is 14 residues long. The germline V gene has CDR1 MDHEN and CDR2 SYDVKM. J was trimmed by 4 bases and V by 3 bases; bases with no gene match: 6. The CDR3 sequence: CASSFGDSLYEQYF. DNA of the CDR3: TGTGCCAGCAGTTTTGGGGACAGCTTATACGAGCAGTACTTC.